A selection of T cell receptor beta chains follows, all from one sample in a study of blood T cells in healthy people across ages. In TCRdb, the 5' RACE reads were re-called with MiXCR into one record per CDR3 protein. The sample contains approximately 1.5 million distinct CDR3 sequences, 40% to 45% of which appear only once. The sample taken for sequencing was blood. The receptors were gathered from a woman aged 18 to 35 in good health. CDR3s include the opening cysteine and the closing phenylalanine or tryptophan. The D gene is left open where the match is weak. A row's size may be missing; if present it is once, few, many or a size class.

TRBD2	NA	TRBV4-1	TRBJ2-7	TGCGCCAGCAGCCCCTTAGCGGGGGAAGGATACGAGCAGTACTTC	CASSPLAGEGYEQYF
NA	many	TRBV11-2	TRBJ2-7	TGTGCCACCTCTCGGGGCTACGAGCAGTACTTC	CATSRGYEQYF
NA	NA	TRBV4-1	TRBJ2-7	TGCGCCAGCAGCCGGAGTCTTCCCATCCTCACCTACGAGCAGTACTTC	CASSRSLPILTYEQYF
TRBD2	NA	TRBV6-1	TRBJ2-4	TGTGCCAGCAGCCAAGCGGGGGGGCCCCCTATAGACATTCAGTACTTC	CASSQAGGPPIDIQYF
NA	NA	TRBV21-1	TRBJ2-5	TGTGCCAGCAGCAAAATCACGAACAGGGGAATAGAGACCCAGTACTTC	CASSKITNRGIETQYF
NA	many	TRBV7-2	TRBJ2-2	TGTGCCAGCAGCTCCCTAGTGGGTATCGGGGAGCTGTTTTTT	CASSSLVGIGELFF
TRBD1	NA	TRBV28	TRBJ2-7	TGTGCCAGCAGTGCGCCGACAGGGCGGTACGAGCAGTACTTC	CASSAPTGRYEQYF
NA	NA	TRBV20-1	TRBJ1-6	TGCAGTGCTAGACAGGGGCTCGGATCACCCCTCCACTTT	CSARQGLGSPLHF
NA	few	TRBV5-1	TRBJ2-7	TGCGCCAGCAGCCAGCAGGGTCTTCAGGGCGAGCAGTACTTC	CASSQQGLQGEQYF
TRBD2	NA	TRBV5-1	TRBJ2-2	TGCGCCAGCAGCTTGGCCCCTAGCGGGGGGCAAAACACCGGGGAGCTGTTTTTT	CASSLAPSGGQNTGELFF
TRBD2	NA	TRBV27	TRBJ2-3	TGTGCCAGCAGCCCTTTGGGGCTAGCGGGGGGCACAGATACGCAGTATTTT	CASSPLGLAGGTDTQYF
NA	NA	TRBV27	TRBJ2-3	TGTGCCAGCAGCCCTGTTTGGACACTTACTAGCACAGATACGCAGTATTTT	CASSPVWTLTSTDTQYF
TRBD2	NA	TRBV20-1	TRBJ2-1	TGCAGTGCTAGTTGGGACTATCATGGGCAGTTCTTC	CSASWDYHGQFF
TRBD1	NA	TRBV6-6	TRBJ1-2	TGTGCCAGCAGACTACAGGGGGCGCAGGACTATGGCTACACCTTC	CASRLQGAQDYGYTF
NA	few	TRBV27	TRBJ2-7	TGTGCCAGCAGACTCGACGGCCGAGCTCTCTACGAGCAGTACTTC	CASRLDGRALYEQYF
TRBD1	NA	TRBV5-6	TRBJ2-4	TGTGCCAGCAGCTTGGAACTACAGGGGCCCAAAAACATTCAGTACTTC	CASSLELQGPKNIQYF
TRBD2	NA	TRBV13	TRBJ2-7	TGTGCCAGCAGCGAGCTCGGGGGGATCTCCTACGAGCAGTACTTC	CASSELGGISYEQYF
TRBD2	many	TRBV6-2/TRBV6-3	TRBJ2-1	TGTGCCAGCAGTCCGGGACTAGCGACCAATGAGCAGTTCTTC	CASSPGLATNEQFF
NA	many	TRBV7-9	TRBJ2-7	TGTGCCAGCAGTTTAGAGGTCTACGAGCAGTACTTC	CASSLEVYEQYF
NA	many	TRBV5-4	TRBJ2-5	TGTGCCAGCAGCTTTCCACCCCGAGAGACCCAGTACTTC	CASSFPPRETQYF
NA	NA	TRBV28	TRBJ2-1	TGTGCCAGCGGACGGCTTCGGAGCTCCTACAATGAGCAGTTCTTC	CASGRLRSSYNEQFF
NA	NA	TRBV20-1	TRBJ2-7	TGCAGTGCTAGAGGTGAGGTAGGCGAGCAGTACTTC	CSARGEVGEQYF
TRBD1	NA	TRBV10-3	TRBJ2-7	TGTGCCATCACTACAGGGGCTCTCTCCTACGAGCAGTACTTC	CAITTGALSYEQYF
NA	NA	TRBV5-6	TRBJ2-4	TGTGCCAGCAGCTCGACAGGTGGTGACATTCAGTACTTC	CASSSTGGDIQYF
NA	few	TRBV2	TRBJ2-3	TGTGCCAGCAGTGAAGCGCTTACAGATACGCAGTATTTT	CASSEALTDTQYF
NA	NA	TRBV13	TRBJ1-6	TGTGCCAGCAGCTTAGAAGGGCCTAATTCACCCCTCCACTTT	CASSLEGPNSPLHF
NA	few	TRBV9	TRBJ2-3	TGTGCCAGCTCCCGCGGGGGCAATGAAGATACGCAGTATTTT	CASSRGGNEDTQYF